Shown below are 14 T cell receptor beta chains from a single sample sequenced in a study of cytomegalovirus exposure and HLA in healthy donors. Vbeta (60) and Jbeta (13) primers were used in the PCR. TCRdb's copy holds only in-frame clones and misses some; the assay was immunoSEQ multiplex PCR. The sample carries about 160,000 clones, around 76% recorded once. What was sequenced was PBMCs. The receptors originated from a man aged 35 to 55 in good health and CMV-seropositive.

This CDR3 is CACFNTGDEQYF. CDR3 nucleotide sequence: TGTGCCTGCTTTAATACGGGGGACGAGCAGTACTTC. The rearrangement joins TRBV30 to TRBJ2-7, with a tentative D call TRBD2 (6 bases). The CDR3 loop spans 12 amino acids. Trimming stripped 6 bases from V and 5 bases from J, with 14 bases between. The germline CDR1 and CDR2 sequences are GTSNPN and SVGIG (reference sequence).

Only one count was recorded for this clone. The chain combines TRBV4-1 with TRBJ2-3; the match to TRBD1 covers 7 bases. The CDR3 totals 15 residues. The V gene end was trimmed by 2 bases and the J gene end by 4 bases; junction bases not matched to a gene: 6. Germline CDR1 reads MGHRA; CDR2 reads YSYEKL. The CDR3 loop reads CASSQLGTAADTQYF. CDR3 sequence (DNA): TGCGCCAGCAGCCAACTGGGGACAGCCGCAGATACGCAGTATTTT.

Of note for this clone: At the DNA level, this CDR3 is encoded by other sequences in the same sample as well. The chain combines TRBV19 with TRBJ1-1; weak D call: TRBD1 (5 bases). Between the trimmed V and J ends, which lost 3 bases and 2 bases, there was a span of 10 bases. CDR1 and CDR2 (germline): LNHDA, SQIVND (reference sequence). This CDR3 has 14 residues. This CDR3 reads CASSIQGVNTEAFF. The CDR3 nucleotides read TGTGCCAGTAGTATCCAGGGTGTAAACACTGAAGCTTTCTTT.

The genes are TRBV9 and TRBJ2-7; 7 bases agree with TRBD2. Germline loops: CDR1 SGDLS, CDR2 YYNGEE. Losses at the gene ends were 0 bases for V and 2 bases for J; bases not matched to a gene: 5. This CDR3 spans 15 amino acids. The CDR3 sequence is CASSVGAGEAYEQYF. The CDR3 DNA follows: TGTGCCAGCAGCGTAGGTGCGGGGGAGGCCTACGAGCAGTACTTC.

This clone has just a few counts. Here the CDR3 reads CASSPTGGSYGYTF. CDR3 nucleotides: TGTGCCAGCTCACCCACAGGGGGGTCCTATGGCTACACCTTC. The chain links TRBV18 to TRBJ1-2; 8 bases map to TRBD1. Germline V gene lookup returns CDR1 KGHSH and CDR2 LQKENI. V dropped 3 bases and J dropped 4; count of bases not matched to a gene: 4. The CDR3 is 14 amino acids.

The chain combines TRBV9 with TRBJ1-1, with 7 bases identical to TRBD1. The CDR3 runs 15 residues. CDR1 is SGDLS and CDR2 is YYNGEE in the germline V gene. V lost 4 bases to trimming and J lost 6 bases; unmatched junction nucleotides: 12. This CDR3 is CASSPSGTVVAEAFF. The CDR3 nucleotides are TGTGCCAGCAGCCCGTCAGGGACAGTCGTGGCTGAAGCTTTCTTT.

The chain is built from TRBV7-9 and TRBJ2-3; unclear D gene. CDR3 length: 14 residues. Deletions cut 2 bases from V and 5 bases from J, with 11 bases between. Germline loops: CDR1 SEHNR, CDR2 FQNEAQ (reference sequence). CDR3 protein: CASSLKAVIDTQYF. In DNA form, the CDR3 reads TGTGCCAGCAGCTTAAAGGCGGTAATAGATACGCAGTATTTT.

The V gene is TRBV6-6, the J gene TRBJ1-1; 9 bases align to TRBD1. Trimming removed 7 bases from V and 4 bases from J; junction bases left unmatched: 7. The CDR3 extends over 14 amino acids. CDR1 is MNHNY, CDR2 SVGAGI, per germline (reference sequence). DNA for the CDR3: TGTGCCAGCAATTCCCGGGACAGGGTCACTGAAGCTTTCTTT. Its translation: CASNSRDRVTEAFF.

The chain employs TRBV7-2 and TRBJ2-5; 11 bases are shared with TRBD1. V was pared by 1 base and J by 5 bases, with 6 bases of the junction left unmatched. Germline V gene data show CDR1 as SGHTA and CDR2 as FQGNSA. This CDR3 comprises 16 residues. The CDR3 DNA sequence: TGTGCCAGCAGCTTAGTTTGGACAGGGGGCTTCGAGACCCAGTACTTC. Amino acid sequence: CASSLVWTGGFETQYF. The full variable domain, in which reference TRBV7-2 and TRBJ2-5 provide the parts outside the CDR3, is GAGVSQSPSNKVTEKGKDVELRCDPISGHTALYWYRQSLGQGLEFLIYFQGNSAPDKSGLPSDRFSAERTGGSVSTLTIQRTQQEDSAVYLCASSLVWTGGFETQYFGPGTRLLVL.

This chain links TRBV6-5 with TRBJ2-7; 9 bases line up with TRBD2. Losses at the gene ends were 4 bases for V and 6 bases for J; bases not matched to a gene: 13. This CDR3 region has 16 residues. Germline V gives CDR1 MNHEY, CDR2 SVGAGI. CDR3 coding DNA: TGTGCCAGCAGTTCCCCCGCGGGGGGGCGCTCGGGCGAGCAGTACTTC. This encodes CASSSPAGGRSGEQYF.

The sample holds a few counts of this clone. CDR3: CATSRDRTVGTEGELFF. CDR3 DNA: TGTGCCACCAGCAGAGATCGAACAGTTGGTACAGAGGGGGAGCTGTTTTTT. V usage is TRBV15 and J usage is TRBJ2-2; D uncertain. CDR1 is LNHNV, CDR2 YYDKDF, per germline (reference sequence). The CDR3 consists of 17 residues. Trimming left V 0 bases short and J 8 bases short, with 19 bases between.

CDR3 in DNA: TGTGCCTGGAGTCCTCAGGGAAACACCATATATTTT. This gives the protein CAWSPQGNTIYF. This rearrangement joins TRBV30 to TRBJ1-3; the D is unclear. Deletions cut 2 bases from V and 4 bases from J, with 6 bases between. This CDR3 is 12 amino acids long. CDR1 GTSNPN and CDR2 SVGIG come from the germline V gene (reference sequence). Filled out from reference TRBV30 and TRBJ1-3, the complete variable domain reads SQTIHQWPATLVQPVGSPLSLECTVEGTSNPNLYWYRQAAGRGLQLLFYSVGIGQISSEVPQNLSASRPQDRQFILSSKKLLLSDSGFYLCAWSPQGNTIYFGEGSWLTVV.

This rearrangement joins TRBV30 to TRBJ1-4; tentatively, D is TRBD1 (5 bases). Per the germline V gene, CDR1 is GTSNPN and CDR2 is SVGIG (reference sequence). This CDR3 region has 16 residues. The germline V and J ends were trimmed by 4 bases and 4 bases, with 19 bases remaining between them. The CDR3 DNA reads TGTGCCTGGAACAGGCAAGCCTCTTTGGGTAATGAAAAACTGTTTTTT. This encodes CAWNRQASLGNEKLFF.

This clone was counted only a few times. J is TRBJ2-1 and V is TRBV9; D is unclear. CDR1 and CDR2 from the germline V gene are SGDLS and YYNGEE. V shed 0 bases and J shed 8 bases, with 12 bases lying between them. The CDR3 loop spans 14 amino acids. CDR3 protein: CASSVANRVHEQFF. In DNA form, the CDR3 reads TGTGCCAGCAGCGTAGCTAACCGGGTTCATGAGCAGTTCTTC.